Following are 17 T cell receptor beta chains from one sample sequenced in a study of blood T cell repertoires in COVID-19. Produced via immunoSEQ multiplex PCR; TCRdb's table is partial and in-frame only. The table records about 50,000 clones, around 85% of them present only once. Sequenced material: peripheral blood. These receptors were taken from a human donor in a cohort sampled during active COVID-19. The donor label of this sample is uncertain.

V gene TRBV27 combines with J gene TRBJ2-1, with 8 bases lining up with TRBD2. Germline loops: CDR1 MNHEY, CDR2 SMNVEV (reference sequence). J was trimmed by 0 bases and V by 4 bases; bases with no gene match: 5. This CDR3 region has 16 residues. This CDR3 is CASSWLAGSSYNEQFF. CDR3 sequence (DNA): TGTGCCAGCAGTTGGTTAGCGGGGAGCTCCTACAATGAGCAGTTCTTC.

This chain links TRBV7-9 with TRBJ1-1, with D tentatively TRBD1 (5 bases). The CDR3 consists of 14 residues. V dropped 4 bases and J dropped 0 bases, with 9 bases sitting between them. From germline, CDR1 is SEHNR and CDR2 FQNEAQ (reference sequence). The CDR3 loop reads CASSSDTLNTEAFF. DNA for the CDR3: TGTGCCAGCAGCTCGGACACACTGAACACTGAAGCTTTCTTT. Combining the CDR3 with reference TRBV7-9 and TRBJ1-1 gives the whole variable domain DTGVSQNPRHKITKRGQNVTFRCDPISEHNRLYWYRQTLGQGPEFLTYFQNEAQLEKSRLLSDRFSAERPKGSFSTLEIQRTEQGDSAMYLCASSSDTLNTEAFFGQGTRLTVV.

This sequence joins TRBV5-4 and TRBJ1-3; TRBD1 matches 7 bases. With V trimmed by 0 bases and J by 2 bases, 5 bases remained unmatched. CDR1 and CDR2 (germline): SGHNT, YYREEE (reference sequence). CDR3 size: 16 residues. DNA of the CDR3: TGTGCCAGCAGCTTGGGTGACAGGGTGGCTGGAAACACCATATATTTT. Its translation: CASSLGDRVAGNTIYF.

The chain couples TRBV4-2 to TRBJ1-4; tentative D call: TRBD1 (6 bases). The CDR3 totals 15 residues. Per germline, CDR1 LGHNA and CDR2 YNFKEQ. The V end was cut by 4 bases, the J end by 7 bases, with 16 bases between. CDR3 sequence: CASSPVWGGGEKLFF. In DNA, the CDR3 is TGTGCCAGCAGCCCCGTTTGGGGGGGCGGTGAAAAACTGTTTTTT.

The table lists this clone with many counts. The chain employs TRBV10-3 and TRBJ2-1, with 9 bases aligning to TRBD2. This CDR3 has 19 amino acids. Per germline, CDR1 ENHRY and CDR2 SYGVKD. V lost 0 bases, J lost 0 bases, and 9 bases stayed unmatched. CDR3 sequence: CAISESVAGARSSYNEQFF. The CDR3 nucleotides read TGTGCCATCAGTGAGTCGGTAGCGGGGGCCAGAAGCTCCTACAATGAGCAGTTCTTC.

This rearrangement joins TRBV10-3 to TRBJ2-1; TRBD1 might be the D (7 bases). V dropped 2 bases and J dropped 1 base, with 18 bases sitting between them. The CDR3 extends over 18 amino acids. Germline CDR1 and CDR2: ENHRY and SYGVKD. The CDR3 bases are TGTGCCATCAGTGAGCCAGGGGGGACTGACTATTCCTACAATGAGCAGTTCTTC. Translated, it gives CAISEPGGTDYSYNEQFF.

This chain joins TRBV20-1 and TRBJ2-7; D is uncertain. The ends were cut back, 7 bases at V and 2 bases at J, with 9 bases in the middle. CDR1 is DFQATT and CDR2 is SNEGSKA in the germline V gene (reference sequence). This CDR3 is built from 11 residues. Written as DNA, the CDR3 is TGCAGTGTTAGGAGAGCCTACGAGCAGTACTTC. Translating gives CSVRRAYEQYF.

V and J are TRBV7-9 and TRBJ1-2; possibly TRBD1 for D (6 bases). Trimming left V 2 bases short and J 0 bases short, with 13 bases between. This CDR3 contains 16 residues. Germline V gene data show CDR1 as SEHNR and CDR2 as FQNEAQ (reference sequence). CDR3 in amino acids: CASSLTQGHANYGYTF. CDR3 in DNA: TGTGCCAGCAGCTTAACACAGGGCCATGCTAACTATGGCTACACCTTC.

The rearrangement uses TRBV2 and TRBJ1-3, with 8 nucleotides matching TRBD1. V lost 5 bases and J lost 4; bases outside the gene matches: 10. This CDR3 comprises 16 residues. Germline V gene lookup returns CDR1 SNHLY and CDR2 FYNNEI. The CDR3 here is CASSTTRTGFGNTIYF. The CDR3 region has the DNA TGTGCCAGCAGTACTACCCGGACAGGGTTCGGAAACACCATATATTTT.

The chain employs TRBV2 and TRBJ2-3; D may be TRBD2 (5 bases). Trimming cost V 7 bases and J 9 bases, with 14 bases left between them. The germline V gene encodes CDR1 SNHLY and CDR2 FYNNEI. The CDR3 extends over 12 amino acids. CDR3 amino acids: CASMDSLGTQYF. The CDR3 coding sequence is TGTGCCAGCATGGACTCCCTGGGGACGCAGTATTTT.

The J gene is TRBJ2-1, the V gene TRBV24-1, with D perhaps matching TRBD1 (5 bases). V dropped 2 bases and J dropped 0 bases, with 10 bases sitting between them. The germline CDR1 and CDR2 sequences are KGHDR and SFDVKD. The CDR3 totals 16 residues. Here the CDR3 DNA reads TGTGCCACCAGTGATTCTGGGGCCAGCTCCTACAATGAGCAGTTCTTC. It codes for CATSDSGASSYNEQFF.

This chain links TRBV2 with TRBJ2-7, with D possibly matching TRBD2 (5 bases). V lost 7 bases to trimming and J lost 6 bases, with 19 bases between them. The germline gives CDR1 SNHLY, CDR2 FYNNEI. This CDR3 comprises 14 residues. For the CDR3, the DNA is TGTGCCAGCATTCCCCCGGGCCAAGGAGGCGAGCAGTACTTC. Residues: CASIPPGQGGEQYF.

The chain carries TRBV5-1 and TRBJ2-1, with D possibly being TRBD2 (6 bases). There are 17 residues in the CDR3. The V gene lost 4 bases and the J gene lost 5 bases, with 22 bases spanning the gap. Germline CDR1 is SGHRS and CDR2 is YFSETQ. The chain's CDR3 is CASSPPLLAGRNNEQFF. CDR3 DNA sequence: TGCGCCAGCAGCCCACCCCTCCTGGCGGGGAGAAACAATGAGCAGTTCTTC.

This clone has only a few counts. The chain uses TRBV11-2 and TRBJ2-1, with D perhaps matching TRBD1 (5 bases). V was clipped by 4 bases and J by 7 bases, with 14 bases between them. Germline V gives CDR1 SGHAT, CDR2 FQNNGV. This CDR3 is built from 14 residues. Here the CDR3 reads CASSSWGNPNEQFF. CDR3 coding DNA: TGTGCCAGCAGCTCCTGGGGCAACCCTAATGAGCAGTTCTTC.

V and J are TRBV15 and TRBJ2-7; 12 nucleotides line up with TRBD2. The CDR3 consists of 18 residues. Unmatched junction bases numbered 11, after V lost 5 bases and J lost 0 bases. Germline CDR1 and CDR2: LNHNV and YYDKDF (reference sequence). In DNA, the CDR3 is TGTGCCACCAGCCTCGTCCTAGCGGGGGGGTGGAGCTCCTACGAGCAGTACTTC. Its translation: CATSLVLAGGWSSYEQYF.

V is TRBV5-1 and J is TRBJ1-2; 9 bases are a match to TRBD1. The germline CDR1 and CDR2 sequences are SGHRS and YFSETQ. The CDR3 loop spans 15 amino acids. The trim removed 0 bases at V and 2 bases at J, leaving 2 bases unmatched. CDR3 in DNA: TGCGCCAGCAGCTTGGGGGACAGGGCAAACTATGGCTACACCTTC. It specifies CASSLGDRANYGYTF.

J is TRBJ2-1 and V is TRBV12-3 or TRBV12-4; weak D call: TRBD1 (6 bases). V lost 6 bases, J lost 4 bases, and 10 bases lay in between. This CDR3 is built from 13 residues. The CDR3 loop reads CASSEQGYNEQFF. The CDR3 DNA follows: TGTGCCAGCAGCGAACAGGGTTACAATGAGCAGTTCTTC.